These 29 T cell receptor beta chains originate from one sample sequenced in a study of T cells in Graves' hyperthyroidism and ophthalmopathy. RNA transcripts provided the source from which TCR beta CDR3 regions were amplified. RT-PCR in the first round (using the HTBI primer set) targeted the TCR CDR3. TCRdb reprocessed the multiplex PCR reads via MiXCR and lists one record per CDR3 protein. The sample has approximately 640,000 distinct CDR3 sequences; just under 45% are singletons. Material for sequencing was peripheral blood or thyroid tissue (not recorded which). These receptors were taken from an adult man with Graves' disease, either hyperthyroidism or ophthalmopathy (not recorded which).

This chain links TRBV10-3 with TRBJ1-2; D remains ambiguous. V was trimmed by 2 bases and J by 2 bases, leaving 9 bases between them. CDR1 ENHRY and CDR2 SYGVKD come from the germline V gene. This CDR3 is built from 14 residues. For the CDR3, the DNA is TGTGCCATCAGTGAGAACGGAGTGAACTATGGCTACACCTTC. Amino acid sequence: CAISENGVNYGYTF.

This clonotype was counted many times. V gene TRBV7-2 combines with J gene TRBJ2-5; possibly TRBD2 for D (6 bases). The CDR3 spans 13 residues. Germline V lookup: CDR1 SGHTA, CDR2 FQGNSA. The V end was cut by 5 bases, the J end by 7 bases, with 14 bases between. CDR3 nucleotide sequence: TGTGCCAGCAGCGAGGGTACCGGGGGGACCCAGTACTTC. It translates to CASSEGTGGTQYF.

The chain employs TRBV5-1 and TRBJ2-2, with 12 bases that match TRBD1. The CDR3 is 16 amino acids. Germline trimming cut 3 bases from V and 5 bases from J; bases unmatched to any gene: 5. In germline, CDR1 is SGHRS, CDR2 YFSETQ. The CDR3 nucleotides are TGCGCCAGCAGCTCGACGGGACAGGGGGCGACCGGGGAGCTGTTTTTT. This translates into CASSSTGQGATGELFF.

This clonotype was recorded a few times. This chain joins TRBV7-9 and TRBJ1-2; possible D gene TRBD1, 6 bases. The CDR3 has 16 amino acids. From germline, CDR1 is SEHNR and CDR2 FQNEAQ (reference sequence). V lost 1 base and J 2 bases, leaving 14 bases between the germline ends. Here the CDR3 reads CASSLERTVANYGYTF. The CDR3 coding sequence is TGTGCCAGCAGCTTAGAAAGGACAGTCGCGAACTATGGCTACACCTTC. Together with reference TRBV7-9 and TRBJ1-2, the CDR3 gives the full variable domain: DTGVSQNPRHKITKRGQNVTFRCDPISEHNRLYWYRQTLGQGPEFLTYFQNEAQLEKSRLLSDRFSAERPKGSFSTLEIQRTEQGDSAMYLCASSLERTVANYGYTFGSGTRLTVV.

This chain uses TRBV11-1 with TRBJ2-6, with TRBD1 matching 8 bases. The junction had 12 bases not matched to a gene; V was cut back by 8 bases and J by 0 bases. The CDR3 runs 18 residues. From germline, CDR1 is SGHAT and CDR2 FQDESV (reference sequence). The CDR3 loop is CASGPDSDRASGANVLTF. CDR3 DNA: TGTGCCAGCGGCCCGGACTCGGACAGGGCCTCTGGGGCCAACGTCCTGACTTTC.

Of note for this clonotype: A much larger clone sits a single nucleotide away, making a read error possible. The chain combines TRBV29-1 with TRBJ1-2, with D uncertain. V was clipped by 7 bases and J by 8 bases, with 14 bases between them. Germline-derived CDR1 and CDR2 are SQVTM and ANQGSEA. CDR3 length: 11 residues. In DNA form, the CDR3 reads TGCAGCGGAGTAGGCTCTGAGGGCTACACCTTC. Translated: CSGVGSEGYTF.

The chain carries TRBV27 and TRBJ1-6; D is unclear. Germline lookup yields CDR1 MNHEY and CDR2 SMNVEV (reference sequence). V lost 3 bases to trimming and J lost 11 bases, with 8 bases between them. This CDR3 spans 12 amino acids. CDR3 in DNA: TGTGCCAGCAGTTTGCCAGGTGCACCCCTCCACTTT. It translates to CASSLPGAPLHF.

This chain connects TRBV7-2 to TRBJ1-6; TRBD1 is a possible D gene (5 bases). Germline CDR1 is SGHTA and CDR2 is FQGNSA. This CDR3 region has 15 residues. The ends were cut back, 2 bases at V and 7 bases at J, with 12 bases in the middle. The CDR3 loop is CASSLFDSINSPLHF. In DNA form, the CDR3 reads TGTGCCAGCAGCTTATTCGACAGTATCAATTCACCCCTCCACTTT.

The V and J genes are TRBV3-1 and TRBJ1-2; D gene ambiguous. In germline, CDR1 is LGHDT, CDR2 YNNKEL (reference sequence). The CDR3 totals 14 residues. V was pared by 0 bases and J by 8 bases, with 13 bases between. DNA for the CDR3: TGTGCCAGCAGCCAAGAGCCAAACGGTTACGGCTACACCTTC. Translated: CASSQEPNGYGYTF.

This chain connects TRBV25-1 to TRBJ1-1; the match to TRBD1 covers 7 bases. The CDR3 is 13 residues long. CDR1 and CDR2 (germline): MGHDK, SYGVNS. The J segment lost 4 bases and the V segment lost 8 bases, leaving 7 bases of the junction unmatched. DNA for the CDR3: TGTGCCAGCTTGGTCCCAGGGGGCACTGAAGCTTTCTTT. Its translation: CASLVPGGTEAFF.

This clonotype was detected many times. The chain carries TRBV2 and TRBJ1-3, with 7 bases fitting TRBD1. The J segment lost 0 bases and the V segment lost 5 bases, leaving 7 bases of the junction unmatched. From germline, CDR1 is SNHLY and CDR2 FYNNEI. The CDR3 loop spans 16 amino acids. Written as DNA, the CDR3 is TGTGCCAGCAGTCAACAGGGGACGAACTCTGGAAACACCATATATTTT. Protein: CASSQQGTNSGNTIYF.

The CDR3 DNA reads as TGTGCCAGCAGTTACGGGGCATCCGGCGGCTACACCTTC. Amino acids: CASSYGASGGYTF. The chain is built from TRBV2 and TRBJ1-2; D possibly corresponds to TRBD1 (5 bases). This CDR3 comprises 13 residues. V was pared by 5 bases and J by 8 bases, with 15 bases between. Per the germline V gene, CDR1 is SNHLY and CDR2 is FYNNEI.

In its sample, this clonotype was seen many times. The chain recombines TRBV10-3 with TRBJ1-2; D not resolved. Per the germline V gene, CDR1 is ENHRY and CDR2 is SYGVKD. The CDR3 consists of 15 residues. Trimming pared 3 bases from V and 3 bases from J, leaving 14 bases between. The DNA for the CDR3 is TGTGCCATCAGTGACAGGAGTACCCCTGACTATGGCTACACCTTC. This sequence encodes CAISDRSTPDYGYTF.

This clonotype came up a few times. The genes are TRBV5-6 and TRBJ1-1; tentatively, D is TRBD1 (6 bases). This CDR3 is 17 amino acids long. Germline V gene lookup returns CDR1 SGHDT and CDR2 YYEEEE. The V gene lost 4 bases and the J gene lost 0 bases, with 19 bases spanning the gap. CDR3 nucleotide sequence: TGTGCCAGCAGCCAATTTGTCCCAGGGGCCATGAACACTGAAGCTTTCTTT. Translated: CASSQFVPGAMNTEAFF.

This rearrangement joins TRBV6-6 to TRBJ2-2; TRBD1 might be the D (6 bases). V was shortened by 2 bases and J by 9 bases, with 13 bases between the two germline ends. Per germline, CDR1 MNHNY and CDR2 SVGAGI (reference sequence). There are 14 residues in the CDR3. CDR3 in DNA: TGTGCCAGCAGTTACACCCGGGACAACCGGGAGCTGTTTTTT. Translation gives CASSYTRDNRELFF.

The table lists this clonotype with a few counts. V gene TRBV2 combines with J gene TRBJ1-2, with TRBD1 matching 11 bases. Trimming at V came to 6 bases and at J to 4 bases, leaving 4 bases not matched to a gene. Germline values: CDR1 SNHLY, CDR2 FYNNEI. The CDR3 runs 14 residues. CDR3 amino acids: CASRSGTGGYGYTF. The CDR3 coding sequence is TGTGCCAGCAGGTCCGGGACAGGGGGCTATGGCTACACCTTC.

V is TRBV10-3 and J is TRBJ1-1; possibly TRBD1 for D (5 bases). Trimming removed 6 bases from V and 5 bases from J, with 19 bases in between. CDR1 is ENHRY, CDR2 SYGVKD, per germline. This CDR3 is built from 15 residues. The CDR3 DNA sequence: TGTGCCATCAGAGACAATCAGGGCCTTGGGACTGAAGCTTTCTTT. Its translation is CAIRDNQGLGTEAFF.

In this sample, this clonotype turned up a few times. The V and J genes are TRBV7-3 and TRBJ1-1; D might be TRBD1 (6 bases). The CDR3 is made up of 15 amino acids. V lost 0 bases to trimming and J lost 6 bases, with 14 bases between them. CDR1 and CDR2 from the germline V gene are SGHTA and FQGTGA. Here the CDR3 reads CASSLTGGGNPEAFF. As DNA, the CDR3 is TGTGCCAGCAGCTTAACAGGGGGGGGTAACCCTGAAGCTTTCTTT.

The genes are TRBV20-1 and TRBJ1-5; D is perhaps TRBD1 (5 bases). This CDR3 is 17 amino acids long. The V gene lost 2 bases and the J gene lost 0 bases, with 17 bases spanning the gap. Germline CDR1 and CDR2: DFQATT and SNEGSKA (reference sequence). CDR3 DNA: TGCAGTGCTAGACCCCTGAGTGGGGGACTTAGCAATCAGCCCCAGCATTTT. It yields the protein CSARPLSGGLSNQPQHF.

This clonotype was recorded once. The gene calls are TRBV2 and TRBJ1-5, with a weak D call TRBD1 (6 bases). CDR1 and CDR2 (germline): SNHLY, FYNNEI. Trimming shortened V by 4 bases and J by 5 bases, and 12 bases separated the two germline ends. This CDR3 has 14 amino acids. The CDR3 loop is CASSAQRGYQPQHF. The CDR3 coding sequence is TGTGCCAGCAGTGCTCAGAGGGGGTATCAGCCCCAGCATTTT. Full variable domain (remainder filled in from reference TRBV2 and TRBJ1-5): EPEVTQTPSHQVTQMGQEVILRCVPISNHLYFYWYRQILGQKVEFLVSFYNNEISEKSEIFDDQFSVERPDGSNFTLKIRSTKLEDSAMYFCASSAQRGYQPQHFGDGTRLSIL.

Many counts were recorded for this clonotype. The rearrangement links TRBV4-2 to TRBJ1-5; D remains ambiguous. Per germline, CDR1 LGHNA and CDR2 YNFKEQ. V was clipped by 0 bases and J by 3 bases, with 9 bases between them. The CDR3 totals 15 residues. The chain's CDR3 is CASSQDEGPNQPQHF. The CDR3 nucleotides read TGTGCCAGCAGCCAAGATGAGGGCCCCAATCAGCCCCAGCATTTT.

This clonotype was seen more than once but under ten times. This chain links TRBV19 with TRBJ1-5, with 10 bases matching TRBD1. The CDR3 contains 16 residues. The V gene's germline CDR1 is LNHDA and CDR2 SQIVND (reference sequence). Trimming removed 6 bases from V and 4 bases from J; junction bases left unmatched: 9. The CDR3 coding sequence is TGTGCCAGTAGGTACCGGGACAGGGGTCTGAATCAGCCCCAGCATTTT. This gives the protein CASRYRDRGLNQPQHF.

This clonotype was detected only a few times. The genes are TRBV7-2 and TRBJ1-5, with unresolved D. Germline values: CDR1 SGHTA, CDR2 FQGNSA. The CDR3 runs to 14 residues. The V and J ends lost 5 bases and 5 bases respectively, with 13 bases between them. The CDR3 DNA reads TGTGCCAGCAGCACCCGAAGGGCAGATCAGCCCCAGCATTTT. This sequence encodes CASSTRRADQPQHF.

The chain carries TRBV6-5 and TRBJ1-5; D unresolved. Germline-derived CDR1 and CDR2 are MNHEY and SVGAGI. The CDR3 consists of 14 residues. V lost 4 bases, J lost 5 bases, and 12 bases lay in between. The CDR3 region has the DNA TGTGCCAGCAGTTTAAGAGGGCCTTATCAGCCCCAGCATTTT. Its protein product is CASSLRGPYQPQHF.

J is TRBJ1-5 and V is TRBV2; D gene unclear. V was shortened by 4 bases and J by 4 bases, with 11 bases between the two germline ends. CDR1 is SNHLY, CDR2 FYNNEI, per germline. The CDR3 contains 14 residues. The CDR3 DNA reads TGTGCCAGCAGTGGCCCTGCGAAGAATCAGCCCCAGCATTTT. Encoded protein: CASSGPAKNQPQHF.

In this sample, this clonotype turned up many times. The chain carries TRBV29-1 and TRBJ1-1, with 10 bases matching TRBD1. J was trimmed by 4 bases and V by 4 bases; bases with no gene match: 6. Germline CDR1 SQVTM, CDR2 ANQGSEA. The CDR3 consists of 14 residues. Here the CDR3 DNA reads TGCAGCGTTGGGACCGGGACAGGGGCCACTGAAGCTTTCTTT. Amino acids: CSVGTGTGATEAFF.

The chain is built from TRBV20-1 and TRBJ2-3; TRBD2 might be the D (6 bases). V gave up 5 bases and J gave up 1 base, with 10 bases separating them. This CDR3 has 13 amino acids. Germline V CDR1 and CDR2: DFQATT, SNEGSKA (reference sequence). CDR3 coding DNA: TGCAGTGCTCAACTAGCCCGCACAGATACGCAGTATTTT. Translated, it gives CSAQLARTDTQYF.

Turning to this clonotype: The missing conserved phenylalanine or tryptophan at the end of this CDR3 makes a read error likely. The CDR3 sequence is CASSPRQGKTEAFL. In nucleotides, the CDR3 is TGTGCCAGCAGCCCCAGACAGGGGAAAACTGAAGCTTTCCTT. The V gene is TRBV7-9, the J gene TRBJ1-1; TRBD1 matches at 8 bases. CDR3 length: 14 residues. V was pared by 5 bases and J by 5 bases, with 7 bases of the junction left unmatched. Per the germline V gene, CDR1 is SEHNR and CDR2 is FQNEAQ (reference sequence).

This clonotype is deemed medium-sized. The V gene is TRBV7-9, the J gene TRBJ2-5, with unresolved D. The CDR3 sequence is 11 residues long. V dropped 5 bases and J dropped 1 base, with 2 bases sitting between them. Germline-derived CDR1 and CDR2 are SEHNR and FQNEAQ (reference sequence). Written as DNA, the CDR3 is TGTGCCAGCAGCCCCCAAGAGACCCAGTACTTC. Translated: CASSPQETQYF. The full variable domain, in which reference TRBV7-9 and TRBJ2-5 provide the parts outside the CDR3, is DTGVSQNPRHKITKRGQNVTFRCDPISEHNRLYWYRQTLGQGPEFLTYFQNEAQLEKSRLLSDRFSAERPKGSFSTLEIQRTEQGDSAMYLCASSPQETQYFGPGTRLLVL.